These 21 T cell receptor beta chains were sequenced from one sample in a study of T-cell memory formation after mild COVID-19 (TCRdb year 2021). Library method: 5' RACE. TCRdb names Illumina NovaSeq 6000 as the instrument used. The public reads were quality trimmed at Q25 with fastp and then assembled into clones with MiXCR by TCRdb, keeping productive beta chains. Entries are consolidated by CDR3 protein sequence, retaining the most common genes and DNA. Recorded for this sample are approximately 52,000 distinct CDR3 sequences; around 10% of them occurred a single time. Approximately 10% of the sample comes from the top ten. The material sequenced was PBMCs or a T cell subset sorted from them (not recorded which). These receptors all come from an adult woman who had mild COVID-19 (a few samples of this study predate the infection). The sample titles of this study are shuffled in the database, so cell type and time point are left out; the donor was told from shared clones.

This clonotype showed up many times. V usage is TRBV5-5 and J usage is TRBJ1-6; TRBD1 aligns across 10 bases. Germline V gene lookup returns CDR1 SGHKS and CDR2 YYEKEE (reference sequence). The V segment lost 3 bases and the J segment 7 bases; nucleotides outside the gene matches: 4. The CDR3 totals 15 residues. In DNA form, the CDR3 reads TGTGCCAGCAGCTACGGGACAGGGGCGAATTCACCCCTCCACTTT. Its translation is CASSYGTGANSPLHF.

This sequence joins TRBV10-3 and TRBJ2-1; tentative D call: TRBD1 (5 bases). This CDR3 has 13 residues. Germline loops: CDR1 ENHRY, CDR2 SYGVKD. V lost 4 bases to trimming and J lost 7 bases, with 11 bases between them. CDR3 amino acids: CAISVGKGNEQFF. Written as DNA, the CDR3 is TGTGCCATCAGTGTAGGGAAGGGGAATGAGCAGTTCTTC.

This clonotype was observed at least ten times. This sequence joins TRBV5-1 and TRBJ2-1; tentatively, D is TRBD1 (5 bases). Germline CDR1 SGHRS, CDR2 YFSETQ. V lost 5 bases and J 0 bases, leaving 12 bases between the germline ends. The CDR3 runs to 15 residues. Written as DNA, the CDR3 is TGCGCCAGCAGAACGTCGCAGGGCTCCTACAATGAGCAGTTCTTC. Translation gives CASRTSQGSYNEQFF.

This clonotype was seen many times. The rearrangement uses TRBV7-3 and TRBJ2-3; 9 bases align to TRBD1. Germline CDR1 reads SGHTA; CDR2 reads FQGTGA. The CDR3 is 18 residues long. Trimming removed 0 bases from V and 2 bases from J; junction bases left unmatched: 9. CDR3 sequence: CASSLTGQGLAHTDTQYF. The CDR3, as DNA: TGTGCCAGCAGCTTAACGGGACAGGGACTCGCCCACACAGATACGCAGTATTTT.

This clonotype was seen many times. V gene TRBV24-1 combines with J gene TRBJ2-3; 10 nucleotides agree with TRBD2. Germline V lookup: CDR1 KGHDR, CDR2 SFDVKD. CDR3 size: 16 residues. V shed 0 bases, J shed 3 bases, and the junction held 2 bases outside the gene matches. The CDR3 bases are TGTGCCACCAGTGATTTGGAACTAGCGGGGACAGATACGCAGTATTTT. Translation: CATSDLELAGTDTQYF.

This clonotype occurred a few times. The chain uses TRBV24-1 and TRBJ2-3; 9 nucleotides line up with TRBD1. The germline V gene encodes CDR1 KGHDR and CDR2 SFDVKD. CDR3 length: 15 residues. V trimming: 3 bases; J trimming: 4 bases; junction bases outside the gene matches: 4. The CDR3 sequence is CATSDTTGGADTQYF. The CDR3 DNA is TGTGCCACCAGTGATACTACAGGGGGCGCAGATACGCAGTATTTT.

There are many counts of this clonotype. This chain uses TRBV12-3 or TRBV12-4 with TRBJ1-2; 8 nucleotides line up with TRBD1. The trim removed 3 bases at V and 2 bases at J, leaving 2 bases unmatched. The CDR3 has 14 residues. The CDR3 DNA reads TGTGCCAGCAGTTTTAGACAGGGGAACTATGGCTACACCTTC. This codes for CASSFRQGNYGYTF.

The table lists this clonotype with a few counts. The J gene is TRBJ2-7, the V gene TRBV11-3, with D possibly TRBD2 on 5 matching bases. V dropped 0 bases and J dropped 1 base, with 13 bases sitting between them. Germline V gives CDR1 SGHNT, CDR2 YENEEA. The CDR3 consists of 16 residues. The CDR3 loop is CASSLDLWERSYEQYF. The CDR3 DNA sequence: TGTGCCAGCAGCTTAGATCTATGGGAGAGGTCCTACGAGCAGTACTTC.

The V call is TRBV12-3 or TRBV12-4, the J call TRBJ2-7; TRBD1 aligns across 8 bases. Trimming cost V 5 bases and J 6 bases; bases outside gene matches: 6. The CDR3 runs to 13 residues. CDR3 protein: CASSPDRDGEQYF. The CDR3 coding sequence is TGTGCCAGCAGTCCGGACAGGGACGGCGAGCAGTACTTC.

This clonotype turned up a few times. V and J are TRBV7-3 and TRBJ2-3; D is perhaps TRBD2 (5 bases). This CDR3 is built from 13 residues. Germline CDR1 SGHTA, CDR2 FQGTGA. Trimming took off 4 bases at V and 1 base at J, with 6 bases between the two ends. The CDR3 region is CASSSGGTDTQYF. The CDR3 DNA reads TGTGCCAGCAGCTCCGGGGGCACAGATACGCAGTATTTT. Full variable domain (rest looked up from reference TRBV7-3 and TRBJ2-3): GAGVSQTPSNKVTEKGKYVELRCDPISGHTALYWYRQSLGQGPEFLIYFQGTGAADDSGLPNDRFFAVRPEGSVSTLKIQRTERGDSAVYLCASSSGGTDTQYFGPGTRLTVL.

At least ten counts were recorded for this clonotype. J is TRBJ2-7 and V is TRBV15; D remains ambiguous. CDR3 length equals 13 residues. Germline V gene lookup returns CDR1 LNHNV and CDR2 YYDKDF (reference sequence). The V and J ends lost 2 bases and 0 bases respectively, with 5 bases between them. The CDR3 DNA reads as TGTGCCACCAGCAGATCACTCTCCTACGAGCAGTACTTC. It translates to CATSRSLSYEQYF.

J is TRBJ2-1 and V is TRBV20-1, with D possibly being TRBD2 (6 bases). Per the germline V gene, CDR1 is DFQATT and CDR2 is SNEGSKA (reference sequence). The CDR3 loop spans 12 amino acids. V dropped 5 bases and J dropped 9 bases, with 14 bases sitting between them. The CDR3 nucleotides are TGCAGTGCTCGATTTCAGGGAGGTGAGCAGTTCTTC. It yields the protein CSARFQGGEQFF.

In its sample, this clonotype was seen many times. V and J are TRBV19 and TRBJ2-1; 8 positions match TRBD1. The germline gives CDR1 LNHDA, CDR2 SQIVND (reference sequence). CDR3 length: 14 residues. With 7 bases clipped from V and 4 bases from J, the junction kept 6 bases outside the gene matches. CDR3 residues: CASNPGGFYNEQFF. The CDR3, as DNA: TGTGCCAGTAATCCAGGGGGCTTTTACAATGAGCAGTTCTTC.

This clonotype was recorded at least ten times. The chain's CDR3 is CATTRVQSYEQYF. CDR3 bases: TGTGCCACCACCCGCGTCCAATCCTACGAGCAGTACTTC. This sequence joins TRBV12-3 or TRBV12-4 and TRBJ2-7; D remains unclear. Trimming stripped 10 bases from V and 1 base from J, with 14 bases between. The CDR3 runs 13 residues.

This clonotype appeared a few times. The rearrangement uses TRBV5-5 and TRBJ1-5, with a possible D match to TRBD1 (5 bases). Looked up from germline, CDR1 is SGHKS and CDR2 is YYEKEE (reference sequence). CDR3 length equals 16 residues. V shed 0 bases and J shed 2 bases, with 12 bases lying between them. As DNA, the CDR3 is TGTGCCAGCAGCTTGGGTGGGGCCGGGGGCAATCAGCCCCAGCATTTT. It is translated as CASSLGGAGGNQPQHF.

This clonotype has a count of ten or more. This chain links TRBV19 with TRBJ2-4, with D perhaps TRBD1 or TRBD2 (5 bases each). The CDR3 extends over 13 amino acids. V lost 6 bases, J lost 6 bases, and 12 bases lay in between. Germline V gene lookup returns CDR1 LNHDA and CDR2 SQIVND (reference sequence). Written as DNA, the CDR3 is TGTGCCAGTAGGCTTACGGGGCGAAACATTCAGTACTTC. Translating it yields CASRLTGRNIQYF.

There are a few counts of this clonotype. The CDR3 protein is CASSLGLAGSISSYNEQFF. In DNA, the CDR3 is TGTGCCAGCAGCCTGGGACTAGCGGGGTCCATAAGCTCCTACAATGAGCAGTTCTTC. The chain is built from TRBV13 and TRBJ2-1; 13 bases map to TRBD2. The germline CDR1 and CDR2 sequences are PRHDT and FYEKMQ (reference sequence). Trimming took 5 bases from V and 0 from J; bases not matched to a gene: 10. The CDR3 is 19 amino acids.

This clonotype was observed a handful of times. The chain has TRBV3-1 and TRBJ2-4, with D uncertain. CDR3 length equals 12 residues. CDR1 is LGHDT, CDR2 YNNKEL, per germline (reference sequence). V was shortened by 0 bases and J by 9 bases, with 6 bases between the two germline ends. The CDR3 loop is CASSQDIGIQYF. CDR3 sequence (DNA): TGTGCCAGCAGCCAAGATATAGGCATTCAGTACTTC.

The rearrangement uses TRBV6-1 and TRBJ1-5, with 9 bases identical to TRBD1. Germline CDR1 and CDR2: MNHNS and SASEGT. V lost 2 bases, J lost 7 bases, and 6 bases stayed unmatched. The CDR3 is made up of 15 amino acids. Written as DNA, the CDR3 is TGTGCCAGCAGTGAAAGGACAGGGGCTGACCAGCCCCAGCATTTT. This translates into CASSERTGADQPQHF.

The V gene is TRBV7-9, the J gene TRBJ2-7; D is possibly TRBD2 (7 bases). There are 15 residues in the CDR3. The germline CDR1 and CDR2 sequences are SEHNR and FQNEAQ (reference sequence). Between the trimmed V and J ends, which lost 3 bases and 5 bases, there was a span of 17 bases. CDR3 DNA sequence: TGTGCCAGCAGCTTGAGCGGGACAAAGTTGAACGAGCAGTACTTC. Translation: CASSLSGTKLNEQYF.

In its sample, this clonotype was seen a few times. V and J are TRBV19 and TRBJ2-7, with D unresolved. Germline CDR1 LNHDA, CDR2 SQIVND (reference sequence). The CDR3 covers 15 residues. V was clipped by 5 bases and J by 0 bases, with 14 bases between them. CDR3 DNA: TGTGCCAGTAGTTCCGTTCAGGATTCCTCCTACGAGCAGTACTTC. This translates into CASSSVQDSSYEQYF.